Listed below are T cell receptor beta chains from one sample, sequenced in a study of control samples from healthy donors and cancer patients. Generated by immunoSEQ multiplex PCR, the TCRdb table keeps only in-frame clones and is missing some. The sample includes about 180,000 clones, 75% to 95% seen only once; the top ten take just over 2%. Sequenced sample: blood. Every receptor here comes from a woman aged 40 to 55 in good health. The CDR3 runs from the conserved cysteine through the conserved F or W.

v_call cdr3_aa
TRBV29-1 CSVRQGVRYGYTF
TRBV5-1 CASSLSSGGMTDTQYF
TRBV18 CASSPPGTGRSGYTF
TRBV5-1 CASSSTGTLDFTDTQYF
TRBV6-6 CASMRFSGANVLTF
TRBV10-3 CAIRPQASTSGYTF
TRBV14 CASSLLGGYEQYF
TRBV4-1 CASSHLGGVSEKLFF
TRBV6-6 CASSYSDLNRGYTF
TRBV6-6 CASRRDGGAGELFF
TRBV10-3 CAISVGTGVTGELFF
TRBV19 CASSITGAYEQYF
TRBV10-1 CASSSSGGRNEQFF
TRBV7-2 CASSLLGGAYNEQFF
TRBV7-9 CASSSKRGAIGELFF
TRBV2 CATEQGNYGYTF
TRBV7-2 CASSLDLTYGYTF
TRBV4-1 CASSSFRHEQFF
TRBV6-5 CASTQYAGGYEQYF
TRBV11-2 CASNRGSGEKLFF
TRBV24-1 CATSDSAGAINEQFF
TRBV18 CASSPRNTDAHEQYF
TRBV19 CASRTGGPYYEQYF
TRBV9 CASSVGEFDYGNTIYF
TRBV7-8 CASSLGIAGGSSYEQYF
TRBV7-9 CASSLGSGGRNTGELFF
TRBV3-1/TRBV3-2 CASSDHSYNEQFF
TRBV18 CASSPPLGTNEKLFF
TRBV11-2 CASSLGQVNQPQHF
TRBV7-2 CASSLYGGTEAFF
TRBV4-2 CASSQEASAGTEAFF
TRBV18 CASSSSGGPLYSGNTIYF